A single sample gave rise to the 15 T cell receptor beta chains below, sequenced in a study of beta chain features in type 1 diabetes. The whole isolated RNA underwent reverse transcription, so sequencing captured expressed TCRB transcripts. The protocol was immunoSEQ multiplex PCR, while the TCRdb copy is restricted to in-frame clones and leaves out a portion. Of more than 130,000 clones in the sample, 6.9% were seen once. Sequencing was done on a sample of central memory CD4+ T cells from blood. These receptors all stem from a woman in her 30s in good health.

This clone has at least ten counts. The chain recombines TRBV4-2 with TRBJ2-4, with D uncertain. The CDR3 spans 14 residues. The V and J ends lost 0 bases and 8 bases respectively, with 11 bases between them. Germline V gene lookup returns CDR1 LGHNA and CDR2 YNFKEQ. This chain's CDR3 is CASSQEINSYIQYF. In DNA, the CDR3 is TGTGCCAGCAGCCAAGAAATTAACAGCTACATTCAGTACTTC.

The sample holds a few counts of this clone. The chain recombines TRBV4-1 with TRBJ1-1; perhaps TRBD1 as D (6 bases). The CDR3 loop spans 12 amino acids. Germline-derived CDR1 and CDR2 are MGHRA and YSYEKL. V was pared by 4 bases and J by 10 bases, with 13 bases between. CDR3 DNA sequence: TGCGCCAGCAGCCCCGACAGGAGAGGAGCTTTCTTT. Residues: CASSPDRRGAFF.

The genes are TRBV10-2 and TRBJ2-1; TRBD2 matches at 9 bases. The length of the CDR3 is 15 residues. The V segment lost 7 bases and the J segment 7 bases; nucleotides outside the gene matches: 11. Germline assignment: CDR1 WSHSY and CDR2 SAAADI. CDR3 nucleotides: TGCGCCAGCACCGGAACTAGCGGGCCCAATAATGAGCAGTTCTTC. Amino acids: CASTGTSGPNNEQFF.

The chain uses TRBV5-8 and TRBJ2-3; D perhaps matches TRBD1 (6 bases). The germline V gene encodes CDR1 SGHTS and CDR2 YDEGEE. CDR3 length: 15 residues. Trimming took off 5 bases at V and 2 bases at J, with 15 bases between the two ends. The CDR3 sequence is CASSRGQSNTDTQYF. CDR3 bases: TGTGCCAGCAGTCGAGGACAGAGTAACACAGATACGCAGTATTTT.

This clone was counted only a few times. The chain has TRBV11-2 and TRBJ1-4, with D perhaps matching TRBD1 (5 bases). Germline assignment: CDR1 SGHAT and CDR2 FQNNGV. Trimming pared 5 bases from V and 5 bases from J, leaving 15 bases between. This CDR3 contains 15 residues. CDR3 nucleotide sequence: TGTGCCAGCAGCCCCATGGGGGGTTGGAATGAAAAACTGTTTTTT. It is translated as CASSPMGGWNEKLFF. The entire variable domain, with the rest obtained from reference TRBV11-2 and TRBJ1-4, is as follows: EAGVAQSPRYKIIEKRQSVAFWCNPISGHATLYWYQQILGQGPKLLIQFQNNGVVDDSQLPKDRFSAERLKGVDSTLKIQPAKLEDSAVYLCASSPMGGWNEKLFFGSGTQLSVL.

This clone turned up a few times. The chain is built from TRBV5-1 and TRBJ2-3, with 7 bases that match TRBD2. The germline CDR1 and CDR2 sequences are SGHRS and YFSETQ. This CDR3 region has 14 residues. V was pared by 3 bases and J by 4 bases, with 5 bases of the junction left unmatched. The CDR3, as DNA: TGCGCCAGCAGCTGGGCGGGAGCTGCAGATACGCAGTATTTT. This encodes CASSWAGAADTQYF.

The chain carries TRBV18 and TRBJ2-1; tentatively, D is TRBD1 (5 bases). CDR1 and CDR2 from the germline V gene are KGHSH and LQKENI. Trimming took 0 bases from V and 4 from J, leaving 13 bases between them. This CDR3 has 16 amino acids. CDR3 residues: CASSPPQGGSYNEQFF. The CDR3 nucleotides read TGTGCCAGCTCACCACCCCAGGGTGGTTCATACAATGAGCAGTTCTTC.

This clone was seen a few times. The chain recombines TRBV7-2 with TRBJ1-2, with TRBD1 matching 11 bases. V was clipped by 1 base and J by 6 bases; unmatched bases: 7. The length of the CDR3 is 16 residues. Germline V gene lookup returns CDR1 SGHTA and CDR2 FQGNSA. The CDR3 sequence is CASSLDPGQGADGYTF. CDR3 DNA sequence: TGTGCCAGCAGCTTAGATCCCGGACAGGGGGCCGATGGCTACACCTTC. The complete variable domain, with remaining parts taken from reference TRBV7-2 and TRBJ1-2, reads GAGVSQSPSNKVTEKGKDVELRCDPISGHTALYWYRQSLGQGLEFLIYFQGNSAPDKSGLPSDRFSAERTGGSVSTLTIQRTQQEDSAVYLCASSLDPGQGADGYTFGSGTRLTVV.

This clone was detected a few times. The chain employs TRBV5-1 and TRBJ2-7, with 10 nucleotides matching TRBD2. This CDR3 is 16 amino acids long. In germline, CDR1 is SGHRS, CDR2 YFSETQ. V was pared by 1 base and J by 1 base, with 5 bases of the junction left unmatched. The CDR3 loop reads CASSLTPSGRSYEQYF. In DNA form, the CDR3 reads TGCGCCAGCAGCTTGACCCCTAGCGGGAGATCCTACGAGCAGTACTTC.

This clone was detected only a few times. V is TRBV7-9 and J is TRBJ2-1; 7 bases map to TRBD2. Germline lookup yields CDR1 SEHNR and CDR2 FQNEAQ (reference sequence). This CDR3 has 15 amino acids. The V and J ends lost 5 bases and 6 bases, in that order; junction bases with no gene match: 10. Here the CDR3 reads CASSPMVAGLNEQFF. The CDR3 DNA is TGTGCCAGCAGCCCCATGGTAGCGGGTCTCAATGAGCAGTTCTTC.

The chain joins TRBV11-2 to TRBJ2-1, with 8 bases lining up with TRBD1. This CDR3 spans 14 amino acids. Germline-derived CDR1 and CDR2 are SGHAT and FQNNGV. J gave up 7 bases and V 5 bases, and 7 bases lay outside the gene matches. CDR3 amino acids: CASSRRTGSNEQFF. DNA for the CDR3: TGTGCCAGCAGCCGTAGGACAGGGAGTAATGAGCAGTTCTTC.

This clone appeared once. The rearrangement joins TRBV19 to TRBJ2-3; a possible D gene is TRBD2 (6 bases). This CDR3 region has 13 residues. Germline CDR1 is LNHDA and CDR2 is SQIVND (reference sequence). The V end lost 4 bases, the J end lost 7 bases, and 12 bases lay between the germline ends. The CDR3 DNA reads TGTGCCAGTAGTAAGGGACTCGGGTATACGCAGTATTTT. Residues: CASSKGLGYTQYF.

The J gene is TRBJ1-4, the V gene TRBV15; 11 bases align to TRBD1. V trimming: 4 bases; J trimming: 0 bases; junction bases outside the gene matches: 4. The germline V gene has CDR1 LNHNV and CDR2 YYDKDF (reference sequence). CDR3 size: 17 residues. Here the CDR3 DNA reads TGTGCCACCAGCACCGGACAGGGGGCAGCAACTAATGAAAAACTGTTTTTT. Its translation: CATSTGQGAATNEKLFF. The entire variable domain, with the rest obtained from reference TRBV15 and TRBJ1-4, is as follows: DAMVIQNPRYQVTQFGKPVTLSCSQTLNHNVMYWYQQKSSQAPKLLFHYYDKDFNNEADTPDNFQSRRPNTSFCFLDIRSPGLGDTAMYLCATSTGQGAATNEKLFFGSGTQLSVL.

This clone appeared many times. The CDR3 loop is CASRDNSYEQYF. CDR3 nucleotide sequence: TGTGCCAGCAGGGACAACTCCTACGAGCAGTACTTC. The chain has TRBV2 and TRBJ2-7; perhaps TRBD1 as D (5 bases). The CDR3 loop spans 12 amino acids. Looked up from germline, CDR1 is SNHLY and CDR2 is FYNNEI. V was clipped by 6 bases and J by 0 bases, with 6 bases between them.

This clone was observed at least ten times. V and J are TRBV4-3 and TRBJ2-1, with 9 bases that match TRBD1. This CDR3 contains 12 residues. V lost 4 bases to trimming and J lost 10 bases; unmatched junction nucleotides: 2. Looked up from germline, CDR1 is LGHNA and CDR2 is YSLEER. The CDR3 nucleotides are TGCGCCAGCAGCCGAACAGGGGGCGAGCAGTTCTTC. It is translated as CASSRTGGEQFF.